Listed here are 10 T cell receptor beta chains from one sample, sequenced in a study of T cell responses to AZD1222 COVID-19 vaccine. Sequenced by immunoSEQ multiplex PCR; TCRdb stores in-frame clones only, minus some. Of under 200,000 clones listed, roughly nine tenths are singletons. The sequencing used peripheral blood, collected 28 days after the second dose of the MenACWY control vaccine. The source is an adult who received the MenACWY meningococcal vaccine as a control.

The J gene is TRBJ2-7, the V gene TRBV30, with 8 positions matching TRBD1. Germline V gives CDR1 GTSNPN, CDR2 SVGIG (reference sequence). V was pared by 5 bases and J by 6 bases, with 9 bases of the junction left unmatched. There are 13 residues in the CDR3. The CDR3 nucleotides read TGTGCCTGGGCCAAGGACAGGGCGGGCGAGCAGTACTTC. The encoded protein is CAWAKDRAGEQYF.

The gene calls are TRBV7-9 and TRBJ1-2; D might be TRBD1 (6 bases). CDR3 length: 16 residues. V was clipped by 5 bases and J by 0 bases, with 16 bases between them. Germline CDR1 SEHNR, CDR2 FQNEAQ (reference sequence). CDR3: CASSPQGQEANYGYTF. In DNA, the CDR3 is TGTGCCAGCAGCCCGCAGGGGCAGGAGGCTAACTATGGCTACACCTTC.

Here the CDR3 reads CASSSRTSGNTDTQYF. The DNA for the CDR3 is TGTGCCAGCAGCTCGCGGACTAGCGGGAACACAGATACGCAGTATTTT. This chain joins TRBV7-2 and TRBJ2-3; 12 bases fit TRBD2. Germline V lookup: CDR1 SGHTA, CDR2 FQGNSA. Trimming cost V 4 bases and J 2 bases; bases outside gene matches: 4. CDR3 length: 16 residues.

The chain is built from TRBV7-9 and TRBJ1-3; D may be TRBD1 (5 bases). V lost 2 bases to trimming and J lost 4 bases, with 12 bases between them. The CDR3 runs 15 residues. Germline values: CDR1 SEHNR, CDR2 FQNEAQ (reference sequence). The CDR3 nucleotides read TGTGCCAGCAGCTTAACCGGGGGGTCCGGAAACACCATATATTTT. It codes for CASSLTGGSGNTIYF. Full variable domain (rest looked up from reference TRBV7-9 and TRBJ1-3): DTGVSQNPRHKITKRGQNVTFRCDPISEHNRLYWYRQTLGQGPEFLTYFQNEAQLEKSRLLSDRFSAERPKGSFSTLEIQRTEQGDSAMYLCASSLTGGSGNTIYFGEGSWLTVV.

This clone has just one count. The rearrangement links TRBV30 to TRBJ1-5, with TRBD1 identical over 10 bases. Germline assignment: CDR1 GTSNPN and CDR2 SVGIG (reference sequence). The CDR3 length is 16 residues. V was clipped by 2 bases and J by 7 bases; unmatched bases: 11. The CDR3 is CAWSQEGQGTGQPQHF. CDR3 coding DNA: TGTGCCTGGAGTCAGGAGGGACAGGGGACGGGCCAGCCCCAGCATTTT.

The CDR3: CASSAIRSDRVETQYF. DNA of the CDR3: TGTGCCAGCAGTGCCATACGCTCGGACAGGGTGGAGACCCAGTACTTC. The rearrangement uses TRBV27 and TRBJ2-5; 8 bases agree with TRBD1. Germline V CDR1 and CDR2: MNHEY, SMNVEV (reference sequence). Trimming removed 5 bases from V and 5 bases from J; junction bases left unmatched: 13. This CDR3 spans 16 amino acids.

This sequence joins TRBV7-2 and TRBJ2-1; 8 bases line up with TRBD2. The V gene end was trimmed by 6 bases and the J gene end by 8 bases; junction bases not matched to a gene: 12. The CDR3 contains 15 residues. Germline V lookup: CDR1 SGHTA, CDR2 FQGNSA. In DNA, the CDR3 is TGTGCCAGCAGAACCGAGCGGGAGTGGTTCGATGAGCAGTTCTTC. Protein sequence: CASRTEREWFDEQFF.

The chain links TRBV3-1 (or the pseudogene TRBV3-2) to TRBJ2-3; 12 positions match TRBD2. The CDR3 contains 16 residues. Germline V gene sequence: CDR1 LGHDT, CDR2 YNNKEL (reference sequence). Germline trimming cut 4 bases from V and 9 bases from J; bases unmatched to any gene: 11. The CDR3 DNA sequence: TGTGCCAGCAGCCCCGGACTAGCGGGGCTGAAGGGCACGCAGTATTTT. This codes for CASSPGLAGLKGTQYF.

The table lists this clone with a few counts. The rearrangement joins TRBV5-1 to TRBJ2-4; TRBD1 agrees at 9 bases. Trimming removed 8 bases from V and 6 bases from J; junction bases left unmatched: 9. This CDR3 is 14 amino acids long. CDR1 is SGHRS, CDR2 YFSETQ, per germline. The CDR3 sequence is CASATGGSGNIQYF. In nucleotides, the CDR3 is TGCGCCAGTGCGACAGGGGGTTCGGGAAACATTCAGTACTTC.

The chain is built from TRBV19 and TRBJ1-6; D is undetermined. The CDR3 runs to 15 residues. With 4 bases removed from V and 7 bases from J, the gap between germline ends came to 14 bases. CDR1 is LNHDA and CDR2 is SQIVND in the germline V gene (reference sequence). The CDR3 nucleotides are TGTGCCAGTAGTAACGCAGGACGGGAGAATTCACCCCTCCACTTT. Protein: CASSNAGRENSPLHF.